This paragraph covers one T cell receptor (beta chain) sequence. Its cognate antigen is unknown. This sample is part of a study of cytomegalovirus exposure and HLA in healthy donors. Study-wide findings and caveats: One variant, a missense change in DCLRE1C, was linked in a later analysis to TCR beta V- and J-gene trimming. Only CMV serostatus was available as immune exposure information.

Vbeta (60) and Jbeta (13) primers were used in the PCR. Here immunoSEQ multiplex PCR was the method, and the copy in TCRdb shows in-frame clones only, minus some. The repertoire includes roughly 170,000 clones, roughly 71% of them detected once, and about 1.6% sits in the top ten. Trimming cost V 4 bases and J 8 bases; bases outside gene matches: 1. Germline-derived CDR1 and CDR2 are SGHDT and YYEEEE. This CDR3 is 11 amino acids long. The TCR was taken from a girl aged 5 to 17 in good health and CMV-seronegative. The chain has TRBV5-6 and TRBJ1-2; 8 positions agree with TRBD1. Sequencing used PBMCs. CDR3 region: CASSRDRGYTF. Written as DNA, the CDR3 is TGTGCCAGCAGCCGGGACAGGGGCTACACCTTC.